This T cell receptor (beta chain) came from a study of T cells in Graves' hyperthyroidism and ophthalmopathy. This clonotype was seen many times. The junction departs from the called germline gene at one end, perhaps through a read error. The CDR3 covers 14 residues. Looked up from germline, CDR1 is SSHAT and CDR2 is FNYEAQ (reference sequence). TCR beta CDR3 regions were amplified from RNA transcripts. With the HTBI primer set, the TCR CDR3 went through a first round of RT-PCR. In TCRdb, the multiplex PCR reads were re-called with MiXCR into one record per CDR3 protein. This sample has hundreds of thousands of distinct CDR3 sequences; approximately 40% occur once, and the top ten carry about 9%.

Source material: blood. The chain couples TRBV7-7 to TRBJ2-2; 9 bases agree with TRBD1. The receptor comes from a young man with Graves' hyperthyroidism. The CDR3 DNA reads as TGTGCTAGCAGCATGGACAGGGGATACGGGGAGCTGTTTTTT. Translated, it gives CASSMDRGYGELFF.